Each of the 31 T cell receptor beta chains below was sequenced from the same sample in a study of T-cell reconstitution after alpha-beta-depleted transplantation in children. This sample's TCRbeta library carried unique molecular identifier barcodes. Each CDR3 protein gets one entry after TCRdb re-called the PCR reads with MiXCR. The profile shows just over 200,000 distinct CDR3 sequences, about 8.7% of them singletons. Sequenced material: PBMCs, mostly from graft donor cells, taken 360 days after TCRalphabeta/CD19-depleted stem cell transplant. These receptors originate from a male patient aged 2 to 9 who had a stem cell transplant for acute myeloid leukemia, so the T cells may come from the graft donor.

The gene calls are TRBV11-2 and TRBJ2-4; possible D gene TRBD2, 6 bases. CDR3 length: 14 residues. V lost 3 bases and J 8 bases, leaving 14 bases between the germline ends. Germline assignment: CDR1 SGHAT and CDR2 FQNNGV. CDR3 protein: CASSFLSGLDIQYF. CDR3 nucleotides: TGTGCCAGCAGCTTTCTTAGCGGTTTGGACATTCAGTACTTC.

This clonotype was detected ten times or more. The chain links TRBV12-3 or TRBV12-4 to TRBJ2-1, with TRBD1 identical over 11 bases. The CDR3 runs 16 residues. V was pared by 5 bases and J by 8 bases, with 11 bases of the junction left unmatched. CDR3 bases: TGTGCCAGCAGTCACCGAAGGACAGGGGGCGGCTATGAGCAGTTCTTC. This translates into CASSHRRTGGGYEQFF.

This clonotype was picked up many times. V and J are TRBV20-1 and TRBJ2-3; D possibly uses TRBD1 or TRBD2 (5 bases each). The germline CDR1 and CDR2 sequences are DFQATT and SNEGSKA (reference sequence). This CDR3 is 17 amino acids long. Trimming took off 0 bases at V and 7 bases at J, with 23 bases between the two ends. This chain's CDR3 is CSARDLRELGPSYTQYF. The CDR3 DNA is TGCAGTGCTAGAGATCTCAGGGAGCTAGGACCCTCATATACGCAGTATTTT.

Ten or more counts support this clonotype. The V gene is TRBV12-3 or TRBV12-4, the J gene TRBJ2-1; no clear D gene. The CDR3 has 14 residues. V was clipped by 0 bases and J by 0 bases, with 3 bases between them. CDR3 sequence (DNA): TGTGCCAGCAGTTTAGCGAGCTCCTACAATGAGCAGTTCTTC. Translating it yields CASSLASSYNEQFF.

The CDR3 region has the DNA TGTGCCAGCAGCCGCCATACCGGGACAGATTACTATGGCTACACCTTC. Protein: CASSRHTGTDYYGYTF. The genes are TRBV14 and TRBJ1-2; 7 nucleotides line up with TRBD1. J was trimmed by 3 bases and V by 4 bases; bases with no gene match: 11. The CDR3 length is 16 residues. Per germline, CDR1 SGHDN and CDR2 FVKESK.

The table lists this clonotype with a few counts. This chain links TRBV7-2 with TRBJ2-1, with 8 bases that match TRBD2. Trimming at V came to 2 bases and at J to 2 bases, leaving 8 bases not matched to a gene. Germline V gives CDR1 SGHTA, CDR2 FQGNSA. This CDR3 spans 17 amino acids. CDR3 amino acids: CASSLFEVAGPYNEQFF. CDR3 coding DNA: TGTGCCAGCAGCTTATTCGAGGTAGCGGGGCCCTACAATGAGCAGTTCTTC. Filled out from reference TRBV7-2 and TRBJ2-1, the complete variable domain reads GAGVSQSPSNKVTEKGKDVELRCDPISGHTALYWYRQSLGQGLEFLIYFQGNSAPDKSGLPSDRFSAERTGGSVSTLTIQRTQQEDSAVYLCASSLFEVAGPYNEQFFGPGTRLTVL.

This clonotype was seen ten or more times. The gene calls are TRBV15 and TRBJ2-1, with TRBD2 identical over 9 bases. The CDR3 covers 16 residues. Unmatched junction bases numbered 2, after V lost 1 base and J lost 1 base. Germline V gene sequence: CDR1 LNHNV, CDR2 YYDKDF (reference sequence). The chain's CDR3 is CATSRGAGGSYNEQFF. CDR3 in DNA: TGTGCCACCAGCAGAGGAGCGGGGGGATCCTACAATGAGCAGTTCTTC. Supplemented by reference TRBV15 and TRBJ2-1, the full variable domain reads DAMVIQNPRYQVTQFGKPVTLSCSQTLNHNVMYWYQQKSSQAPKLLFHYYDKDFNNEADTPDNFQSRRPNTSFCFLDIRSPGLGDTAMYLCATSRGAGGSYNEQFFGPGTRLTVL.

Here the CDR3 DNA reads TGTGCCAGCTCACCACGACGGACAGGAGCCACCGGGGAGCTGTTTTTT. This gives the protein CASSPRRTGATGELFF. The V and J genes are TRBV18 and TRBJ2-2; 7 bases fit TRBD1. The CDR3 spans 16 residues. V was pared by 1 base and J by 4 bases, with 6 bases of the junction left unmatched. In germline, CDR1 is KGHSH, CDR2 LQKENI. Full variable domain (outside the CDR3, taken from reference TRBV18 and TRBJ2-2): NAGVMQNPRHLVRRRGQEARLRCSPMKGHSHVYWYRQLPEEGLKFMVYLQKENIIDESGMPKERFSAEFPKEGPSILRIQQVVRGDSAAYFCASSPRRTGATGELFFGEGSRLTVL.

The CDR3 here is CASSPGTGDSGANVLTF. In nucleotides, the CDR3 is TGTGCCAGCAGTCCTGGGACCGGGGACTCTGGGGCCAACGTCCTGACTTTC. V gene TRBV12-3 or TRBV12-4 combines with J gene TRBJ2-6, with D perhaps TRBD1 or TRBD2 (5 bases each). The CDR3 length is 17 residues. Trimming took 5 bases from V and 0 from J, leaving 14 bases between them.

This clonotype has ten or more counts. This chain links TRBV5-6 with TRBJ2-1; D remains unclear. V was clipped by 1 base and J by 10 bases, with 12 bases between them. CDR1 and CDR2 from the germline V gene are SGHDT and YYEEEE. CDR3 length: 13 amino acids. This CDR3 is CASSLNRVGEQFF. The CDR3 DNA follows: TGTGCCAGCAGCTTGAATCGGGTTGGGGAGCAGTTCTTC.

This clonotype was counted many times. The chain recombines TRBV20-1 with TRBJ2-1, with 7 bases lining up with TRBD2. V was pared by 5 bases and J by 3 bases, with 13 bases of the junction left unmatched. The CDR3 covers 16 residues. The germline CDR1 and CDR2 sequences are DFQATT and SNEGSKA (reference sequence). In DNA, the CDR3 is TGCAGTGCTGGAACCTGGACTAGTATCGGCTACAATGAGCAGTTCTTC. This encodes CSAGTWTSIGYNEQFF.

The chain carries TRBV5-1 and TRBJ1-4; D is undetermined. The germline V gene has CDR1 SGHRS and CDR2 YFSETQ. With 4 bases removed from V and 8 bases from J, the gap between germline ends came to 18 bases. CDR3 size: 15 residues. CDR3 residues: CASSSSPPGQEKLFF. The DNA of the CDR3 is TGCGCCAGCAGCAGCAGCCCCCCCGGCCAGGAAAAACTGTTTTTT.

There are many counts of this clonotype. The chain combines TRBV3-1 with TRBJ1-1; D uncertain. The CDR3 is 12 amino acids. Trimming pared 0 bases from V and 7 bases from J, leaving 6 bases between. CDR1 is LGHDT, CDR2 YNNKEL, per germline (reference sequence). CDR3 sequence reads: CASSQDLDEAFF. The CDR3 DNA sequence: TGTGCCAGCAGCCAAGATCTAGATGAAGCTTTCTTT.

This clonotype appeared many times. V gene TRBV5-1 combines with J gene TRBJ2-1, with D possibly TRBD2 on 5 matching bases. With 2 bases removed from V and 0 bases from J, the gap between germline ends came to 9 bases. Germline CDR1 reads SGHRS; CDR2 reads YFSETQ. This CDR3 spans 15 amino acids. Here the CDR3 reads CASSFSGSSYNEQFF. The CDR3 region has the DNA TGCGCCAGCAGCTTCAGCGGAAGCTCCTACAATGAGCAGTTCTTC.

A few counts support this clonotype. The J gene is TRBJ2-2, the V gene TRBV6-1; D perhaps matches TRBD2 (6 bases). With 4 bases removed from V and 3 bases from J, the gap between germline ends came to 27 bases. CDR3 length: 20 amino acids. Germline V gene sequence: CDR1 MNHNS, CDR2 SASEGT. CDR3 bases: TGTGCCAGCAGTGCCCTACCCCGTGGGGCGGGATCGGTGGACACCGGGGAGCTGTTTTTT. Its translation is CASSALPRGAGSVDTGELFF.

This clonotype was picked up a small number of times. The V call is TRBV5-1, the J call TRBJ2-1; D may be TRBD1 (5 bases). The germline V gene has CDR1 SGHRS and CDR2 YFSETQ. This CDR3 is 15 amino acids long. The V end lost 1 base, the J end lost 2 bases, and 10 bases lay between the germline ends. The CDR3 DNA reads as TGCGCCAGCAGCTTGCAGGCAGGGACCTACAATGAGCAGTTCTTC. As protein: CASSLQAGTYNEQFF. Complete variable domain (other parts from reference TRBV5-1 and TRBJ2-1): KAGVTQTPRYLIKTRGQQVTLSCSPISGHRSVSWYQQTPGQGLQFLFEYFSETQRNKGNFPGRFSGRQFSNSRSEMNVSTLELGDSALYLCASSLQAGTYNEQFFGPGTRLTVL.

This clonotype was detected only a few times. J is TRBJ2-1 and V is TRBV12-3 or TRBV12-4; 16 bases map to TRBD2. This CDR3 has 19 residues. V trimming: 3 bases; J trimming: 8 bases; junction bases outside the gene matches: 13. CDR3 sequence reads: CASSFGGTSGRVLIYEQFF. The CDR3 nucleotides read TGTGCCAGCAGTTTTGGAGGGACTAGCGGGAGGGTTTTGATCTATGAGCAGTTCTTC.

The chain links TRBV29-1 to TRBJ2-7; 8 bases fit TRBD1. V lost 7 bases to trimming and J lost 3 bases; unmatched junction nucleotides: 8. The CDR3 extends over 13 amino acids. The germline gives CDR1 SQVTM, CDR2 ANQGSEA. The DNA for the CDR3 is TGCAGCGGTGGACAGGGCATCATCTACGAGCAGTACGTC. Amino acid sequence: CSGGQGIIYEQYV.

In its sample, this clonotype was seen many times. The chain uses TRBV20-1 and TRBJ2-7; TRBD2 might be the D (6 bases). The ends were cut back, 7 bases at V and 5 bases at J, with 12 bases in the middle. CDR1 is DFQATT and CDR2 is SNEGSKA in the germline V gene (reference sequence). This CDR3 is 11 amino acids long. The CDR3 region has the DNA TGCAGTGTGGGGGGTTTCGACGAGCAGTACTTC. Encoded protein: CSVGGFDEQYF.

This clonotype was picked up many times. The gene calls are TRBV7-9 and TRBJ2-7; 8 positions agree with TRBD1. V trimming: 5 bases; J trimming: 4 bases; junction bases outside the gene matches: 10. Germline V CDR1 and CDR2: SEHNR, FQNEAQ (reference sequence). The CDR3 has 15 amino acids. CDR3 nucleotide sequence: TGTGCCAGCAGCCTAGGACAGGGCTTTTTGTACGAGCAGTACTTC. Amino acids: CASSLGQGFLYEQYF.

V and J are TRBV24-1 and TRBJ2-1; 13 bases agree with TRBD2. CDR1 is KGHDR and CDR2 is SFDVKD in the germline V gene. Germline trimming cut 10 bases from V and 4 bases from J; bases unmatched to any gene: 9. The length of the CDR3 is 16 residues. Written as DNA, the CDR3 is TGTGCCACAGTACAAAGACTAGCGGGAGGATACAATGAGCAGTTCTTC. It is translated as CATVQRLAGGYNEQFF.

This chain connects TRBV10-2 to TRBJ2-7; 10 bases map to TRBD2. The ends lost 8 bases at V and 4 bases at J; junction bases unmatched: 5. This CDR3 spans 13 amino acids. Germline values: CDR1 WSHSY, CDR2 SAAADI. CDR3 DNA sequence: TGCGCCAGCGCTAGCGGGAGCCGGTACGAGCAGTACTTC. This translates into CASASGSRYEQYF.

This clonotype was observed many times. V is TRBV13 and J is TRBJ2-1; D not resolved. Germline-derived CDR1 and CDR2 are PRHDT and FYEKMQ (reference sequence). The CDR3 has 14 residues. V shed 5 bases and J shed 6 bases, with 14 bases lying between them. The CDR3: CASSRPPGINEQFF. Here the CDR3 DNA reads TGTGCCAGCAGCCGTCCCCCAGGAATCAATGAGCAGTTCTTC.

The sample holds a few counts of this clonotype. The chain joins TRBV12-3 or TRBV12-4 to TRBJ2-3; D is uncertain. The CDR3 loop spans 17 amino acids. V was trimmed by 6 bases and J by 3 bases, leaving 22 bases between them. The CDR3 loop is CASSPPIVGKGTDTQYF. In DNA, the CDR3 is TGTGCCAGCAGCCCCCCGATCGTGGGAAAGGGTACAGATACGCAGTATTTT.

The chain has TRBV29-1 and TRBJ2-3, with D perhaps TRBD1 (6 bases). The CDR3 contains 12 residues. The ends were cut back, 8 bases at V and 6 bases at J, with 15 bases in the middle. CDR1 SQVTM and CDR2 ANQGSEA come from the germline V gene. The CDR3 DNA reads as TGCAGCACAGTACAGGGTTGGGATACGCAGTATTTT. Translated: CSTVQGWDTQYF.

This clonotype was recorded at least ten times. The V and J genes are TRBV20-1 and TRBJ2-3; D not resolved. The CDR3 spans 11 residues. Trimming removed 2 bases at V and 6 bases at J, with 6 bases between. From germline, CDR1 is DFQATT and CDR2 SNEGSKA (reference sequence). CDR3 loop: CSARRADTQYF. The CDR3 nucleotides read TGCAGTGCTAGAAGAGCGGATACGCAGTATTTT.

This clonotype was counted a few times. The chain employs TRBV11-3 and TRBJ1-1, with no clear D. Trimming removed 5 bases from V and 1 base from J, with 11 bases in between. The CDR3 length is 14 residues. Germline-derived CDR1 and CDR2 are SGHNT and YENEEA. Written as DNA, the CDR3 is TGTGCCAGCAGCCGCAGTGGGGAGAACACTGAAGCTTTCTTT. Protein: CASSRSGENTEAFF. Full variable domain (missing parts from reference TRBV11-3 and TRBJ1-1): EAGVVQSPRYKIIEKKQPVAFWCNPISGHNTLYWYLQNLGQGPELLIRYENEEAVDDSQLPKDRFSAERLKGVDSTLKIQPAELGDSAVYLCASSRSGENTEAFFGQGTRLTVV.

The genes are TRBV20-1 and TRBJ2-3; 8 nucleotides match TRBD1. The CDR3 consists of 14 residues. Germline CDR1 DFQATT, CDR2 SNEGSKA (reference sequence). The ends lost 4 bases at V and 4 bases at J; junction bases unmatched: 7. CDR3 DNA: TGCAGTGCTACCGGACAGGGTATTCCAGATACGCAGTATTTT. Amino acid sequence: CSATGQGIPDTQYF.

This clonotype appeared many times. This sequence joins TRBV7-2 and TRBJ2-1, with D possibly being TRBD2 (6 bases). V gave up 5 bases and J gave up 10 bases, with 21 bases separating them. Germline-derived CDR1 and CDR2 are SGHTA and FQGNSA. There are 15 residues in the CDR3. In nucleotides, the CDR3 is TGTGCCAGCAGCACGTCGGGACTCCCTGTCGGGGAGCAGTTCTTC. Translation gives CASSTSGLPVGEQFF.

This clonotype was recorded many times. J is TRBJ1-4 and V is TRBV3-1, with 10 bases matching TRBD1. This CDR3 contains 16 residues. The germline CDR1 and CDR2 sequences are LGHDT and YNNKEL (reference sequence). V dropped 4 bases and J dropped 8; count of bases not matched to a gene: 10. CDR3 bases: TGTGCCAGCAGCCGGGAGAGGACAGGGGGACAAGAAAAACTGTTTTTT. Protein sequence: CASSRERTGGQEKLFF.

Only one count was recorded for this clonotype. The chain couples TRBV7-2 to TRBJ2-7; tentative D call: TRBD2 (5 bases). There are 14 residues in the CDR3. Germline values: CDR1 SGHTA, CDR2 FQGNSA. V was shortened by 0 bases and J by 5 bases, with 11 bases between the two germline ends. This chain's CDR3 is CASSLALGLNEQYV. The CDR3 DNA is TGTGCCAGCAGCTTAGCACTAGGGTTAAACGAGCAGTACGTC.